The source of this TCR beta chain is a study of T cells in Graves' hyperthyroidism and ophthalmopathy. Regarding the study as a whole: Among thyroid clonotypes expanded above 0.001, most also appeared in blood.

The source material, RNA transcripts, was used to amplify TCR beta CDR3 regions. Using the HTBI primer set, a first-round RT-PCR was run on the TCR CDR3. TCRdb redid the calling of the multiplex PCR reads with MiXCR, one entry per CDR3 protein. This table holds 600,000 to 700,000 distinct CDR3 sequences, roughly 14% found once. Comments on this clonotype: The antigen remains undetermined.

Patients having uncontrolled infection, another autoimmune disease, pregnancy or lactation were not included. About 10 ml of fresh peripheral blood supplied the PBMCs. The clonotype comes from a woman between 40 and 55 years old with Graves' ophthalmopathy. Sequencing was performed on blood.

DNA of the CDR3: TGTGCCAGCAATAAACAAACAGATACGCAGTATTTT. Protein product: CASNKQTDTQYF. The rearrangement uses TRBV28 and TRBJ2-3; D is unresolved. The V end lost 7 bases, the J end lost 3 bases, and 8 bases lay between the germline ends. This CDR3 comprises 12 residues. CDR1 and CDR2 (germline): MDHEN, SYDVKM. Full variable domain (outside the CDR3, taken from reference TRBV28 and TRBJ2-3): DVKVTQSSRYLVKRTGEKVFLECVQDMDHENMFWYRQDPGLGLRLIYFSYDVKMKEKGDIPEGYSVSREKKERFSLILESASTNQTSMYLCASNKQTDTQYFGPGTRLTVL.